The rows below give T cell receptor beta chains drawn from one sample of a study of blood T cell repertoires in COVID-19. TCRdb keeps only in-frame clones here, not all; method: immunoSEQ multiplex PCR. The table records approximately 82,000 clones, over 70% of them present only once. Specimen: peripheral blood. The receptors here all came from a woman aged 55 to 70 with acute or convalescent COVID-19. The CDR3 runs from the conserved cysteine through the conserved F or W. Each record gives: CDR3 DNA, CDR3 protein, J gene, V gene, D gene, clone size. D genes are given only for firm matches. Size is omitted from some rows. Given values are once, few, many or a class for expanded clones.

TGTGCCACCAGTTCTAGCGGCCACAATGAGCAGTTCTTC,CATSSSGHNEQFF,TRBJ2-1,TRBV24-1,TRBD2,-
TGTGCCAGCAGTTACTCAGGGACAGGGACCTACGAGCAGTACTTC,CASSYSGTGTYEQYF,TRBJ2-7,TRBV6-6,TRBD1,-
TGTGCCAGCCTAGCGGGAGGAACCGGGGAGCTGTTTTTT,CASLAGGTGELFF,TRBJ2-2,TRBV12-3/TRBV12-4,TRBD2,-
TGCAGCGTTGAGGGAGCGGGACAGGGGGAAGACTATGGCTACACCTTC,CSVEGAGQGEDYGYTF,TRBJ1-2,TRBV29-1,TRBD1,-
TGCGCCAGCAGCACCGCTAGCGGGAGGAACACCGGGGAGCTGTTTTTT,CASSTASGRNTGELFF,TRBJ2-2,TRBV5-1,TRBD2,-
TGTGCTAGTGCCCCCGGGACAGGGAACACAGATACGCAGTATTTT,CASAPGTGNTDTQYF,TRBJ2-3,TRBV12-5,TRBD1,-
TGTGCCAGCAGTTTACAGGGTGGTGAAAAACTGTTTTTT,CASSLQGGEKLFF,TRBJ1-4,TRBV12-3/TRBV12-4,-,-
TGTGCCAGCAGCCGAGGAACAGGGGCTTCGGGAAACACCATATATTTT,CASSRGTGASGNTIYF,TRBJ1-3,TRBV3-1/TRBV3-2,TRBD1,-
TGTGCCAGCAGCCAATTTACAGGGAGGGGAGCCAACGTCCTGACTTTC,CASSQFTGRGANVLTF,TRBJ2-6,TRBV14,-,-
TGTGCCAGTACCAAAGACAGGGACTACACCTTC,CASTKDRDYTF,TRBJ1-2,TRBV19,TRBD1,-
TGTGCCAGCACCAACCCGCCGGGGGAGACCCAGTACTTC,CASTNPPGETQYF,TRBJ2-5,TRBV11-3,-,-
TGTGCCAGCAGCTCTGACAGGAATAGCAATCAGCCCCAGCATTTT,CASSSDRNSNQPQHF,TRBJ1-5,TRBV6-5,-,-
TGTGCCTGGAGTATAGACAGGGGGGTCTCCTATAATTCACCCCTCCACTTT,CAWSIDRGVSYNSPLHF,TRBJ1-6,TRBV30,TRBD1,once
TGTGCCTGCCTTAGCGGACTACCCTACGAGCAGTACTTC,CACLSGLPYEQYF,TRBJ2-7,TRBV30,-,-
TGTGCCAGTAGCCTCCTACTAGCGGGAGTAGGCGAGCAGTACTTC,CASSLLLAGVGEQYF,TRBJ2-7,TRBV19,TRBD2,-
TGTGCCAGCAGCTCGCCTCCAGGGGGTGTTAATGAAAAACTGTTTTTT,CASSSPPGGVNEKLFF,TRBJ1-4,TRBV11-2,TRBD1,-
TGTGCCAGCAGTTACTCGATGACAGGTCAAGAGACCCAGTACTTC,CASSYSMTGQETQYF,TRBJ2-5,TRBV6-2/TRBV6-3,-,once
TGTGCCAGGAGGTTAGCCAAAAACATTCAGTACTTC,CARRLAKNIQYF,TRBJ2-4,TRBV6-5,-,-
TGTGCCAGCAGTTACGGGGGACTAGCGAGGAACGAGCAGTACTTC,CASSYGGLARNEQYF,TRBJ2-7,TRBV6-5,TRBD2,few
TGTGCCAGCTCGTCCCCAGTAGGCCCAGGAAAACTGTTTTTT,CASSSPVGPGKLFF,TRBJ1-4,TRBV11-2,-,-
TGTGCCAGCAGCCCTGGACAGCGCTCCTACGAGCAGTACTTC,CASSPGQRSYEQYF,TRBJ2-7,TRBV5-4,-,-
TGTGCCAGCAGTTATCTAGCGGGGGCCAATGAGCAGTTCTTC,CASSYLAGANEQFF,TRBJ2-1,TRBV6-2/TRBV6-3,TRBD2,-
TGTGCCAGTATTAAAAACACCGGGGAGCTGTTTTTT,CASIKNTGELFF,TRBJ2-2,TRBV19,-,-
TGTGCCAGCAGGTCCGGGACTAAAGAGCAGTTCTTC,CASRSGTKEQFF,TRBJ2-1,TRBV6-5,TRBD2,-
TGTGCCAGCAGCCAAGGGTCCAGGGGGCCCGGGGAGCTGTTTTTT,CASSQGSRGPGELFF,TRBJ2-2,TRBV3-1/TRBV3-2,TRBD1,-